Below, 17 T cell receptor beta chains from the same sample are listed, as sequenced in a study of cytomegalovirus exposure and HLA in healthy donors. The PCR used 60 Vbeta and 13 Jbeta primers. This table comes from immunoSEQ multiplex PCR, and its TCRdb copy is limited to in-frame clones, with some not included. The top ten hold 6.5% to 8% of the sample, which has about 68,000 clones, approximately 78% seen once. What was sequenced was PBMCs. The receptors were gathered from a human donor in good health.

The chain carries TRBV2 and TRBJ2-6; 11 nucleotides agree with TRBD1. Germline V gene data show CDR1 as SNHLY and CDR2 as FYNNEI. Trimming took 5 bases from V and 5 from J; bases not matched to a gene: 8. This CDR3 is 17 amino acids long. The CDR3 here is CASSYRDRGAWANVLTF. The CDR3 DNA reads as TGTGCCAGCAGTTACCGGGACAGGGGGGCATGGGCCAACGTCCTGACTTTC.

V gene TRBV7-9 combines with J gene TRBJ2-7; TRBD1 might be the D (6 bases). V lost 1 base to trimming and J lost 2 bases, with 9 bases between them. Germline V CDR1 and CDR2: SEHNR, FQNEAQ (reference sequence). The CDR3 covers 14 residues. The chain's CDR3 is CASSLDTGTYEQYF. The CDR3 DNA reads TGTGCCAGCAGCTTAGATACAGGGACCTACGAGCAGTACTTC.

CDR3 amino acids: CASSETGNSPLHF. CDR3 coding DNA: TGTGCCAGCAGTGAAACAGGGAATTCACCCCTCCACTTT. This chain links TRBV6-4 with TRBJ1-6; maybe TRBD1 (6 bases). V was cut by 3 bases and J by 7 bases, with 7 bases left in between. The CDR3 runs to 13 residues. Germline CDR1 MRHNA, CDR2 SNTAGT.

The chain recombines TRBV30 with TRBJ1-2; 11 bases map to TRBD1. Looked up from germline, CDR1 is GTSNPN and CDR2 is SVGIG (reference sequence). The CDR3 contains 14 residues. Trimming took 3 bases from V and 3 from J; bases not matched to a gene: 3. DNA of the CDR3: TGTGCCTGGAGCAGGACAGGGGGCGACTATGGCTACACCTTC. As protein: CAWSRTGGDYGYTF.

The CDR3 region is CASGAGTGTSGANVLTF. In DNA, the CDR3 is TGTGCTAGTGGGGCCGGGACAGGGACCTCTGGGGCCAACGTCCTGACTTTC. The chain is built from TRBV12-5 and TRBJ2-6; 9 bases match TRBD1. The germline V gene encodes CDR1 LGHNT and CDR2 FRNRAP. Trimming cost V 6 bases and J 0 bases; bases outside gene matches: 6. The CDR3 has 17 residues.

This clone was detected once. V is TRBV6-5 and J is TRBJ2-4; TRBD1 matches at 7 bases. CDR1 is MNHEY and CDR2 is SVGAGI in the germline V gene. The CDR3 covers 16 residues. The V segment lost 4 bases and the J segment 3 bases; nucleotides outside the gene matches: 9. The CDR3: CASSSSYRDSKNIQYF. Written as DNA, the CDR3 is TGTGCCAGCAGTTCCTCTTATCGGGACAGCAAAAACATTCAGTACTTC.

V and J are TRBV10-3 and TRBJ1-5, with a tentative D call TRBD1 (5 bases). This CDR3 contains 17 residues. Germline lookup yields CDR1 ENHRY and CDR2 SYGVKD. V gave up 3 bases and J gave up 2 bases, with 17 bases separating them. The CDR3 nucleotides are TGTGCCATCAGTGATCGGGGGACCCAGAGGGGCAATCAGCCCCAGCATTTT. As protein: CAISDRGTQRGNQPQHF.

The chain links TRBV7-8 to TRBJ2-5; possible D gene TRBD1, 6 bases. Trimming took off 5 bases at V and 2 bases at J, with 9 bases between the two ends. Per germline, CDR1 SGHVS and CDR2 FQNEAQ. CDR3 length: 13 residues. The CDR3 loop is CASSRTEQETQYF. The CDR3 region has the DNA TGTGCCAGCAGCCGGACAGAACAAGAGACCCAGTACTTC.

The gene calls are TRBV7-2 and TRBJ1-1; D not certain. Deletions cut 3 bases from V and 4 bases from J, with 15 bases between. Germline values: CDR1 SGHTA, CDR2 FQGNSA. The CDR3 totals 15 residues. The CDR3, as DNA: TGTGCCAGCAGCTTGGGTAGGTATGGCGGCACTGAAGCTTTCTTT. Translating it yields CASSLGRYGGTEAFF.

In this sample, this clone turned up a few times. This chain uses TRBV6-1 with TRBJ1-5; no clear D gene. Germline V gene data show CDR1 as MNHNS and CDR2 as SASEGT. The CDR3 extends over 16 amino acids. V shed 2 bases and J shed 2 bases, with 13 bases lying between them. The CDR3 sequence: CASSELSGIRNQPQHF. In DNA, the CDR3 is TGTGCCAGCAGTGAATTATCGGGGATTCGCAATCAGCCCCAGCATTTT.

This sequence joins TRBV6-6 and TRBJ2-1; 15 nucleotides line up with TRBD2. J was trimmed by 4 bases and V by 4 bases; bases with no gene match: 2. CDR1 MNHNY and CDR2 SVGAGI come from the germline V gene (reference sequence). The CDR3 extends over 16 amino acids. The CDR3 loop is CASSLGLAGGYNEQFF. The CDR3 coding sequence is TGTGCCAGCAGTTTAGGACTAGCGGGGGGGTACAATGAGCAGTTCTTC.

The rearrangement joins TRBV27 to TRBJ1-1; D is unresolved. Between the trimmed V and J ends, which lost 5 bases and 6 bases, there was a span of 10 bases. Germline CDR1 reads MNHEY; CDR2 reads SMNVEV (reference sequence). This CDR3 contains 12 residues. The CDR3 nucleotides read TGTGCCAGCAGTCCCGGGAAAGCTGAAGCTTTCTTT. This gives the protein CASSPGKAEAFF.

This rearrangement joins TRBV9 to TRBJ2-1; TRBD1 matches 8 bases. J was trimmed by 9 bases and V by 0 bases; bases with no gene match: 8. The germline V gene has CDR1 SGDLS and CDR2 YYNGEE. This CDR3 comprises 15 residues. The CDR3 loop reads CASSVAAGGLGEQFF. The CDR3 DNA is TGTGCCAGCAGCGTAGCGGCAGGGGGCTTGGGTGAGCAGTTCTTC.

The sample holds a few counts of this clone. CDR3 in amino acids: CASSQGRRGYTF. The CDR3 region has the DNA TGTGCCAGCAGTCAGGGGAGACGTGGCTACACCTTC. The V and J genes are TRBV6-5 and TRBJ1-2, with D possibly matching TRBD1 (6 bases). Germline-derived CDR1 and CDR2 are MNHEY and SVGAGI. The CDR3 contains 12 residues. Trimming took off 5 bases at V and 7 bases at J, with 11 bases between the two ends.

CDR3 protein: CASSGWRGTYEQYF. DNA of the CDR3: TGCGCCAGCAGCGGCTGGCGGGGGACCTACGAGCAGTACTTC. The chain couples TRBV5-1 to TRBJ2-7; 7 bases are shared with TRBD2. With 4 bases clipped from V and 2 bases from J, the junction kept 6 bases outside the gene matches. The CDR3 spans 14 residues. CDR1 and CDR2 from the germline V gene are SGHRS and YFSETQ.

This clone was seen only once. This chain joins TRBV2 and TRBJ1-5; D is perhaps TRBD1 (5 bases). The V end lost 0 bases, the J end lost 2 bases, and 5 bases lay between the germline ends. CDR1 is SNHLY, CDR2 FYNNEI, per germline. The CDR3 is made up of 14 amino acids. CDR3 residues: CASSEAGRNQPQHF. In nucleotides, the CDR3 is TGTGCCAGCAGTGAAGCGGGGCGCAATCAGCCCCAGCATTTT.

This chain links TRBV28 with TRBJ1-1; 10 bases are a match to TRBD1. Germline assignment: CDR1 MDHEN and CDR2 SYDVKM. The ends lost 6 bases at V and 5 bases at J; junction bases unmatched: 6. This CDR3 spans 14 amino acids. The CDR3 loop reads CASRGGQGRTEAFF. CDR3 nucleotides: TGTGCCAGCAGGGGGGGACAGGGGAGGACTGAAGCTTTCTTT.